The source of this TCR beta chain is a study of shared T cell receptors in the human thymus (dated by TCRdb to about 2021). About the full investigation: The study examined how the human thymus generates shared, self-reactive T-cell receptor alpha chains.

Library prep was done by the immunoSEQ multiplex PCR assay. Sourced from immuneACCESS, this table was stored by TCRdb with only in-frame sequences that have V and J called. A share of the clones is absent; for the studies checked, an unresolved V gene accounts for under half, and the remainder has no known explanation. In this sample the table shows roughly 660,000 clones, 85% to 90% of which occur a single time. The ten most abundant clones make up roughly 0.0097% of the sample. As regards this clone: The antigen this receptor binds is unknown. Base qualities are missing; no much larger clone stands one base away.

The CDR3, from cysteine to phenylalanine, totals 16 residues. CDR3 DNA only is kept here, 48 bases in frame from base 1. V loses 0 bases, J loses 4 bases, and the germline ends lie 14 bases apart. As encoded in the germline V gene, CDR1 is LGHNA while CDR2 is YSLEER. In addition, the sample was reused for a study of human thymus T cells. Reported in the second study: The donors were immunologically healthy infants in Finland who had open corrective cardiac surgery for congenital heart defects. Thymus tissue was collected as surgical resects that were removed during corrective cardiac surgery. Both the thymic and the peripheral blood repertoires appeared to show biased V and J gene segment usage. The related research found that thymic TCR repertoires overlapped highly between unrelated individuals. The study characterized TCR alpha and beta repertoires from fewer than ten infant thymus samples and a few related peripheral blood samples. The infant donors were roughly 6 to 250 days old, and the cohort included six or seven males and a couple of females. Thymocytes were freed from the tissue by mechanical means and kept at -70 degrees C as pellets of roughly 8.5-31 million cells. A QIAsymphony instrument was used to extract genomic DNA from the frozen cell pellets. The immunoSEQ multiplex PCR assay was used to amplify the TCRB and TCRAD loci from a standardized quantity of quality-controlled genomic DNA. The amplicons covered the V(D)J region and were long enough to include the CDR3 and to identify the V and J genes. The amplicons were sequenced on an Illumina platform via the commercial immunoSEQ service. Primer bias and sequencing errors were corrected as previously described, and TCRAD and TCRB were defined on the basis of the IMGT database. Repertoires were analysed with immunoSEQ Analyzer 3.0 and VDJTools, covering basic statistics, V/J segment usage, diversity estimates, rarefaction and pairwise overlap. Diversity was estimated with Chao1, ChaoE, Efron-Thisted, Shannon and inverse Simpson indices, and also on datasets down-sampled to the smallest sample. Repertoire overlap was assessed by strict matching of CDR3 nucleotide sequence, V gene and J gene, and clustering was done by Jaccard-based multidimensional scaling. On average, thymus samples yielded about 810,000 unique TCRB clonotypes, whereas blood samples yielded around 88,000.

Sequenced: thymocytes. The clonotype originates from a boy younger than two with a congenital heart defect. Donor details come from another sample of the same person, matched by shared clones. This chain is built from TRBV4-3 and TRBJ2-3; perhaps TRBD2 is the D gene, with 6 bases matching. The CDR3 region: CASSQEAWRRADTQYF. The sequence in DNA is TGCGCCAGCAGCCAAGAAGCGTGGCGGAGGGCAGATACGCAGTATTTT.